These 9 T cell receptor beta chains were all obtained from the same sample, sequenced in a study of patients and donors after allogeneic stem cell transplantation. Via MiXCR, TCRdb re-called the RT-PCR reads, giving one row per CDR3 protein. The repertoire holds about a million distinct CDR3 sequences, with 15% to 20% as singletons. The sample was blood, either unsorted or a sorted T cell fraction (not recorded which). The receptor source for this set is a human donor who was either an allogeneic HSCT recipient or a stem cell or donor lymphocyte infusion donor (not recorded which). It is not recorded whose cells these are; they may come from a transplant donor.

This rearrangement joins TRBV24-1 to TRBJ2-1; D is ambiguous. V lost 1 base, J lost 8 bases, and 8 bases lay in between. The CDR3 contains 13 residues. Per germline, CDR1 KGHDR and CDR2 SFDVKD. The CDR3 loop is CATSDFRQHEQFF. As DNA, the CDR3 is TGTGCCACCAGTGATTTTAGGCAGCATGAGCAGTTCTTC.

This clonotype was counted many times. The CDR3: CATSDLPTSGKETQYF. The DNA of the CDR3 is TGTGCCACCAGTGATTTGCCAACTAGCGGGAAAGAGACCCAGTACTTC. This chain connects TRBV24-1 to TRBJ2-5, with 10 positions matching TRBD2. Germline V lookup: CDR1 KGHDR, CDR2 SFDVKD. The V segment lost 0 bases and the J segment 3 bases; nucleotides outside the gene matches: 3. The CDR3 runs to 16 residues.

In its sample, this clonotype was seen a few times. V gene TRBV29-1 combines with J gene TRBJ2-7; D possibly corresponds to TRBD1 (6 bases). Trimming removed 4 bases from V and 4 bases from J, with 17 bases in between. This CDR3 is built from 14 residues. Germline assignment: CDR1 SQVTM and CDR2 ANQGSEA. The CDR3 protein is CSVVWGQVPYEQYF. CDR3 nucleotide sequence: TGCAGCGTTGTCTGGGGGCAAGTCCCTTACGAGCAGTACTTC.

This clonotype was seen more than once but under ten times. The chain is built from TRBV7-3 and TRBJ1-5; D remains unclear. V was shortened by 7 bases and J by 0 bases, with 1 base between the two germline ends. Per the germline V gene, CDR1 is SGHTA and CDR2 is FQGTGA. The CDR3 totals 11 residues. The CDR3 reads CASNSNQPQHF. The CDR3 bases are TGTGCCAGCAATAGCAATCAGCCCCAGCATTTT.

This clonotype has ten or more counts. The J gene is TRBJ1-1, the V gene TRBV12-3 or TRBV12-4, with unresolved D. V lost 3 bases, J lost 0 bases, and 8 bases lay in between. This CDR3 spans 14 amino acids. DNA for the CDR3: TGTGCCAGCAGTTTGGGTGTGATGAACACTGAAGCTTTCTTT. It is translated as CASSLGVMNTEAFF.

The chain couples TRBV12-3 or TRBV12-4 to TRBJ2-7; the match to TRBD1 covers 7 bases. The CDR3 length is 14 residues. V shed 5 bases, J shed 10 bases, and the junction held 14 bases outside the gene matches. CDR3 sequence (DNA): TGTGCCAGCAGTCGGTGGACAGGAGCCTTGGAACAGTACTTC. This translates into CASSRWTGALEQYF.

The CDR3 region is CASSYLEGTSGGETQYF. CDR3 sequence (DNA): TGTGCCAGCAGTTACCTCGAGGGCACTAGCGGGGGAGAGACCCAGTACTTC. This rearrangement joins TRBV6-2 or TRBV6-3 to TRBJ2-5; 11 bases match TRBD2. The V gene end was trimmed by 2 bases and the J gene end by 4 bases; junction bases not matched to a gene: 9. This CDR3 is built from 17 residues. The germline CDR1 and CDR2 sequences are MNHEY and SVGEGT.

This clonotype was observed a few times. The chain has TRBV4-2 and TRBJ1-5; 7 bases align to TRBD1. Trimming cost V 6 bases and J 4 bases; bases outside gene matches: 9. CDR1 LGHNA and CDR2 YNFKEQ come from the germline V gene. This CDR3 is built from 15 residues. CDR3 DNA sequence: TGTGCCAGCAGTCCCACCGACAGGGTTAATCAGCCCCAGCATTTT. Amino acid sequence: CASSPTDRVNQPQHF.

CDR3 DNA sequence: TGCAGTGCTAGAGATCCAGCGGGAGGCACAGATACGCAGTATTTT. Protein sequence: CSARDPAGGTDTQYF. V and J are TRBV20-1 and TRBJ2-3, with 8 bases identical to TRBD2. The V segment lost 0 bases and the J segment 1 base; nucleotides outside the gene matches: 3. CDR3 length: 15 residues. Germline V gene sequence: CDR1 DFQATT, CDR2 SNEGSKA (reference sequence).